These 11 T cell receptor beta chains share one sample of origin, sequenced in a study of cytomegalovirus exposure and HLA in healthy donors. 60 Vbeta and 13 Jbeta primers were used in PCR. Profiling relied on immunoSEQ multiplex PCR, and the TCRdb table lists in-frame clones only, not all of them. The sample consists of roughly 190,000 clones, around 86% of them appearing once. The sample consisted of PBMCs. The receptors stem from a woman aged 18-30 years in good health and CMV-seronegative.

The chain is built from TRBV6-1 and TRBJ2-4, with D tentatively TRBD2 (5 bases). CDR1 and CDR2 from the germline V gene are MNHNS and SASEGT. Between the trimmed V and J ends, which lost 8 bases and 0 bases, there was a span of 14 bases. This CDR3 comprises 15 residues. DNA for the CDR3: TGTGCCAGCCACGAATGGGGAGTAGCCAAAAACATTCAGTACTTC. This translates into CASHEWGVAKNIQYF.

The chain carries TRBV7-9 and TRBJ2-5; 8 bases align to TRBD2. CDR3 length: 14 residues. Germline CDR1 and CDR2: SEHNR and FQNEAQ (reference sequence). V was clipped by 5 bases and J by 7 bases; unmatched bases: 9. The CDR3, as DNA: TGTGCCAGCAGCATCAACTTGGCGGGAGGGACCCAGTACTTC. It yields the protein CASSINLAGGTQYF.

The V and J genes are TRBV28 and TRBJ1-1, with unresolved D. V was shortened by 3 bases and J by 9 bases, with 5 bases between the two germline ends. In germline, CDR1 is MDHEN, CDR2 SYDVKM. The CDR3 consists of 10 residues. The CDR3 sequence is CASSLQKAFF. The CDR3 DNA sequence: TGTGCCAGCAGTTTGCAGAAAGCTTTCTTT.

This chain connects TRBV25-1 to TRBJ1-1; 9 bases fit TRBD1. The V and J ends lost 5 bases and 3 bases, in that order; junction bases with no gene match: 7. The CDR3 sequence is 15 residues long. The germline V gene encodes CDR1 MGHDK and CDR2 SYGVNS. The CDR3 sequence: CASSRDRDFYTEAFF. DNA of the CDR3: TGTGCCAGCAGTAGGGACAGGGATTTTTACACTGAAGCTTTCTTT.

This chain connects TRBV9 to TRBJ2-1; the match to TRBD2 covers 7 bases. The CDR3 covers 15 residues. CDR1 is SGDLS, CDR2 YYNGEE, per germline. With V trimmed by 0 bases and J by 2 bases, 2 bases remained unmatched. This CDR3 reads CASSVGGRPYNEQFF. CDR3 nucleotides: TGTGCCAGCAGCGTAGGCGGGAGACCCTACAATGAGCAGTTCTTC.

This clone was seen a few times. The CDR3 sequence is CAARDRAYEQYF. The CDR3 region has the DNA TGTGCCGCCCGGGACAGAGCCTACGAGCAGTACTTC. This chain links TRBV2 with TRBJ2-7; TRBD1 matches at 7 bases. The germline gives CDR1 SNHLY, CDR2 FYNNEI. V lost 11 bases, J lost 2 bases, and 6 bases stayed unmatched. CDR3 size: 12 residues.

The gene calls are TRBV4-3 and TRBJ1-1; 7 bases line up with TRBD1. Germline V gene lookup returns CDR1 LGHNA and CDR2 YSLEER. This CDR3 has 14 amino acids. V lost 0 bases to trimming and J lost 6 bases; unmatched junction nucleotides: 4. In DNA, the CDR3 is TGCGCCAGCAGCCAAGATTGGCAGGGGGCTGAAGCTTTCTTT. This codes for CASSQDWQGAEAFF.

A note on this clone: The CDR3 does not close with the conserved phenylalanine or tryptophan, likely indicating a read error. The V call is TRBV13, the J call TRBJ2-7; 8 positions match TRBD1. Unmatched junction bases numbered 7, after V lost 6 bases and J lost 3 bases. This CDR3 spans 14 amino acids. Looked up from germline, CDR1 is PRHDT and CDR2 is FYEKMQ (reference sequence). CDR3 sequence: CASRRTGPVYEQYL. In DNA form, the CDR3 reads TGTGCCAGCAGGCGGACAGGGCCTGTCTACGAGCAGTACCTC.

The chain employs TRBV18 and TRBJ1-4; D is possibly TRBD1 (6 bases). The CDR3 loop spans 19 amino acids. Trimming took 4 bases from V and 0 from J, leaving 21 bases between them. Germline assignment: CDR1 KGHSH and CDR2 LQKENI. This chain's CDR3 is CASSLRTVLGFSTNEKLFF. The CDR3 DNA reads as TGTGCCAGCTCACTTCGGACAGTCCTCGGTTTCTCAACTAATGAAAAACTGTTTTTT.

V gene TRBV7-2 combines with J gene TRBJ2-1; D gene uncertain. Trimming stripped 1 base from V and 10 bases from J, with 11 bases between. The CDR3 sequence is 13 residues long. CDR1 is SGHTA, CDR2 FQGNSA, per germline. Here the CDR3 DNA reads TGTGCCAGCAGCTTAGTAGATTTTCTAGAGCAGTTCTTC. This gives the protein CASSLVDFLEQFF.

The J gene is TRBJ1-4, the V gene TRBV5-1; D unresolved. V was pared by 5 bases and J by 6 bases, with 8 bases between. Per germline, CDR1 SGHRS and CDR2 YFSETQ. The CDR3 loop spans 12 amino acids. CDR3 residues: CASRAGDEKLFF. In DNA, the CDR3 is TGCGCCAGCAGGGCAGGCGATGAAAAACTGTTTTTT.